This T cell receptor (beta chain) appears in the sequencing data of a study of T cells in Graves' hyperthyroidism and ophthalmopathy. It was uncontrolled infection, other autoimmune disease, pregnancy or lactation that excluded patients. This clonotype was seen repeatedly, ten times or more. Its antigen remains unknown. Amplification of TCR beta CDR3 regions used RNA as the template. The TCR CDR3 first-round RT-PCR relied on the HTBI primer set. In TCRdb, the multiplex PCR reads were re-called with MiXCR into one record per CDR3 protein. The sample has about 600,000 distinct CDR3 sequences; approximately 15% are singletons. There are 13 residues in the CDR3. Germline lookup yields CDR1 KGHSH and CDR2 LQKENI. V lost 5 bases, J lost 3 bases, and 3 bases stayed unmatched. Study conclusions and caveats: Most expanded thyroid clonotypes above 0.001 also appeared in blood. The model identified upcoming ophthalmopathy a median about six months ahead of onset.

The specimen was blood. The sequence came from a woman between 18 and 30 years old with Graves' ophthalmopathy. This chain joins TRBV18 and TRBJ1-1; 7 positions agree with TRBD1. CDR3 region: CASSSGGDTEAFF. The CDR3 DNA follows: TGTGCCAGCTCATCAGGGGGGGACACTGAAGCTTTCTTT.